Following are 19 T cell receptor beta chains from one sample sequenced in a study of T cell responses to AZD1222 COVID-19 vaccine. Produced via immunoSEQ multiplex PCR; TCRdb's table is partial and in-frame only. The sample contains roughly 130,000 clones, roughly nine tenths of which appear only once. Sequenced material: peripheral blood, taken on day 0 of AZD1222 vaccination. Receptors were obtained from an adult in good health.

V and J are TRBV5-1 and TRBJ2-6, with D possibly TRBD1 on 6 matching bases. This CDR3 has 15 residues. The ends were cut back, 6 bases at V and 4 bases at J, with 14 bases in the middle. CDR1 and CDR2 from the germline V gene are SGHRS and YFSETQ. The CDR3 DNA follows: TGCGCCAGCACATTTACAGGGACGGGGGCCAACGTCCTGACTTTC. It specifies CASTFTGTGANVLTF. Using reference TRBV5-1 and TRBJ2-6 for the parts outside the CDR3, the full variable domain is KAGVTQTPRYLIKTRGQQVTLSCSPISGHRSVSWYQQTPGQGLQFLFEYFSETQRNKGNFPGRFSGRQFSNSRSEMNVSTLELGDSALYLCASTFTGTGANVLTFGAGSRLTVL.

The V call is TRBV5-1, the J call TRBJ1-1, with unresolved D. This CDR3 region has 13 residues. Trimming took off 4 bases at V and 4 bases at J, with 11 bases between the two ends. The germline gives CDR1 SGHRS, CDR2 YFSETQ. The CDR3 spells CASSNSDTTEAFF. The CDR3 DNA reads TGCGCCAGCAGCAACTCCGACACCACTGAAGCTTTCTTT.

The rearrangement joins TRBV18 to TRBJ2-2; 8 positions agree with TRBD1. There are 16 residues in the CDR3. Germline values: CDR1 KGHSH, CDR2 LQKENI. V gave up 3 bases and J gave up 4 bases; unmatched junction bases: 7. The CDR3 DNA follows: TGTGCCAGCTCACCGCGGACAGGGTTCACCACCGGGGAGCTGTTTTTT. Its translation is CASSPRTGFTTGELFF. The entire variable domain, with the rest obtained from reference TRBV18 and TRBJ2-2, is as follows: NAGVMQNPRHLVRRRGQEARLRCSPMKGHSHVYWYRQLPEEGLKFMVYLQKENIIDESGMPKERFSAEFPKEGPSILRIQQVVRGDSAAYFCASSPRTGFTTGELFFGEGSRLTVL.

The CDR3 is CASSDGSGSYNEQFF. The DNA for the CDR3 is TGTGCCAGCAGTGATGGCAGTGGTTCCTACAATGAGCAGTTCTTC. The chain recombines TRBV25-1 with TRBJ2-1, with unresolved D. The germline CDR1 and CDR2 sequences are MGHDK and SYGVNS. Between the trimmed V and J ends, which lost 3 bases and 1 base, there was a span of 10 bases. CDR3 length: 15 residues.

The chain carries TRBV5-1 and TRBJ2-1, with D perhaps matching TRBD2 (6 bases). V was cut by 0 bases and J by 3 bases, with 13 bases left in between. The germline gives CDR1 SGHRS, CDR2 YFSETQ. The CDR3 contains 16 residues. The chain's CDR3 is CASSLDGTQNYNEQFF. CDR3 bases: TGCGCCAGCAGCTTGGATGGGACTCAAAACTACAATGAGCAGTTCTTC.

V usage is TRBV7-9 and J usage is TRBJ2-7, with 8 bases aligning to TRBD1. This CDR3 region has 15 residues. J lost 0 bases, V lost 5 bases, and 6 bases had no gene match. The V gene's germline CDR1 is SEHNR and CDR2 FQNEAQ (reference sequence). The DNA for the CDR3 is TGTGCCAGCAGCCACCGGGACAGGCCCTCCTACGAGCAGTACTTC. It is translated as CASSHRDRPSYEQYF. The full variable domain, with the rest looked up from reference TRBV7-9 and TRBJ2-7, is DTGVSQNPRHKITKRGQNVTFRCDPISEHNRLYWYRQTLGQGPEFLTYFQNEAQLEKSRLLSDRFSAERPKGSFSTLEIQRTEQGDSAMYLCASSHRDRPSYEQYFGPGTRLTVT.

The chain links TRBV19 to TRBJ1-1, with 8 positions matching TRBD1. J was trimmed by 4 bases and V by 0 bases; bases with no gene match: 4. The CDR3 spans 15 residues. Germline V gene sequence: CDR1 LNHDA, CDR2 SQIVND (reference sequence). The CDR3: CASSIEAGGGTEAFF. The DNA of the CDR3 is TGTGCCAGTAGTATAGAGGCAGGGGGCGGCACTGAAGCTTTCTTT.

V usage is TRBV4-1 and J usage is TRBJ2-3; D is possibly TRBD2 (7 bases). The germline V gene encodes CDR1 MGHRA and CDR2 YSYEKL. V was trimmed by 4 bases and J by 3 bases, leaving 20 bases between them. CDR3 length: 17 amino acids. CDR3 sequence: CASSPFHPGGRTDTQYF. The CDR3 coding sequence is TGCGCCAGCAGCCCGTTCCATCCGGGGGGCCGGACAGATACGCAGTATTTT.

The genes are TRBV2 and TRBJ1-5; D is unclear. The V and J ends lost 1 base and 2 bases respectively, with 6 bases between them. Looked up from germline, CDR1 is SNHLY and CDR2 is FYNNEI. The CDR3 totals 14 residues. DNA for the CDR3: TGTGCCAGCAGTGAAGAGAATGGCAATCAGCCCCAGCATTTT. Translated: CASSEENGNQPQHF.

The chain couples TRBV5-1 to TRBJ2-7, with D maybe TRBD2 (6 bases). Looked up from germline, CDR1 is SGHRS and CDR2 is YFSETQ. Trimming took 0 bases from V and 2 from J, leaving 12 bases between them. CDR3 length: 15 residues. CDR3 in DNA: TGCGCCAGCAGCTTGGGCCGGGAGAGGGCCTACGAGCAGTACTTC. This codes for CASSLGRERAYEQYF.

This sequence joins TRBV15 and TRBJ2-7; TRBD1 aligns across 11 bases. In germline, CDR1 is LNHNV, CDR2 YYDKDF (reference sequence). The CDR3 has 17 amino acids. Trimming removed 3 bases from V and 3 bases from J; junction bases left unmatched: 10. CDR3 loop: CATSRRTGGTSDYEQYF. DNA of the CDR3: TGTGCCACCAGCAGGAGGACAGGGGGCACCTCGGACTACGAGCAGTACTTC.

This rearrangement joins TRBV5-1 to TRBJ2-1, with D tentatively TRBD2 (5 bases). Per the germline V gene, CDR1 is SGHRS and CDR2 is YFSETQ. This CDR3 is built from 20 residues. The V gene lost 1 base and the J gene lost 7 bases, with 30 bases spanning the gap. The CDR3 region has the DNA TGCGCCAGCAGCTTGAGTTCGGCCTATAGGACTTTTAGGAATAGGAATGAGCAGTTCTTC. Its translation: CASSLSSAYRTFRNRNEQFF.

The gene calls are TRBV9 and TRBJ2-1, with D unclear. The V gene lost 5 bases and the J gene lost 2 bases, with 17 bases spanning the gap. The CDR3 length is 16 residues. CDR1 is SGDLS, CDR2 YYNGEE, per germline. The CDR3 here is CASRSRSAQAYNEQFF. In DNA form, the CDR3 reads TGTGCCAGCAGGTCCAGGAGCGCCCAGGCCTACAATGAGCAGTTCTTC.

This clone was detected a few times. This rearrangement joins TRBV9 to TRBJ2-7; D is uncertain. V was pared by 2 bases and J by 6 bases, with 15 bases between. This CDR3 is built from 14 residues. CDR1 and CDR2 (germline): SGDLS, YYNGEE. The DNA for the CDR3 is TGTGCCAGCAGCGTTACATGGTTAATCGCCGAGCAGTACTTC. This encodes CASSVTWLIAEQYF. The whole variable domain, remainder taken from reference TRBV9 and TRBJ2-7, is DSGVTQTPKHLITATGQRVTLRCSPRSGDLSVYWYQQSLDQGLQFLIQYYNGEERAKGNILERFSAQQFPDLHSELNLSSLELGDSALYFCASSVTWLIAEQYFGPGTRLTVT.

This chain joins TRBV25-1 and TRBJ2-5; 7 bases agree with TRBD2. The germline V gene encodes CDR1 MGHDK and CDR2 SYGVNS. J was trimmed by 4 bases and V by 1 base; bases with no gene match: 0. CDR3 length: 13 residues. CDR3 in DNA: TGTGCCAGCAGTGAATGGGGGGGAGAGACCCAGTACTTC. Its translation is CASSEWGGETQYF.

The chain carries TRBV19 and TRBJ2-7; the match to TRBD1 covers 10 bases. V lost 6 bases, J lost 3 bases, and 5 bases stayed unmatched. This CDR3 is 14 amino acids long. The germline V gene encodes CDR1 LNHDA and CDR2 SQIVND (reference sequence). This chain's CDR3 is CASRAGTGDYEQYF. DNA for the CDR3: TGTGCCAGTAGAGCCGGGACAGGGGACTACGAGCAGTACTTC.

The chain combines TRBV4-1 with TRBJ2-3, with a weak D call TRBD2 (6 bases). V lost 2 bases to trimming and J lost 8 bases, with 23 bases between them. CDR1 is MGHRA, CDR2 YSYEKL, per germline. The CDR3 is made up of 17 amino acids. CDR3 DNA sequence: TGCGCCAGCAGCCAAACGGTTGCGGGGCTGAGGGTGGGTACGCAGTATTTT. It yields the protein CASSQTVAGLRVGTQYF.

This clone was seen once. The rearrangement joins TRBV2 to TRBJ1-2; D is uncertain. This CDR3 spans 10 amino acids. Germline loops: CDR1 SNHLY, CDR2 FYNNEI. V lost 6 bases and J 7 bases, leaving 6 bases between the germline ends. The CDR3, as DNA: TGTGCCAGCAGGGGGTTTGGCTACACCTTC. It codes for CASRGFGYTF.

This rearrangement joins TRBV5-1 to TRBJ1-2; the D gene is possibly TRBD1 (5 bases). Per germline, CDR1 SGHRS and CDR2 YFSETQ. The length of the CDR3 is 17 residues. The V and J ends lost 0 bases and 0 bases respectively, with 15 bases between them. The CDR3 spells CASSLGGRATPNYGYTF. For the CDR3, the DNA is TGCGCCAGCAGCTTGGGAGGCAGGGCAACGCCTAACTATGGCTACACCTTC.